Listed below are T cell receptor beta chains from one sample, sequenced in a study of blood T cells in healthy people across ages. TCRdb analysed the 5' RACE reads with MiXCR anew, one entry per CDR3 protein. The sample gives some 1,500,000 distinct CDR3 sequences, under 55% of which show up once; about 4% is in the top ten. Sequences were obtained from blood. The origin of the receptors is a young woman in good health. CDR3s include the opening cysteine and the closing phenylalanine or tryptophan.

TRBJ1-4 TRBV4-1 CASSHYQGATNEKLFF
TRBJ2-7 TRBV7-2 CASSLGLRDSIQAGEQYF
TRBJ2-5 TRBV11-2 CASSSPGLVHQETQYF
TRBJ2-3 TRBV7-2 CASSVGVPDTQYF
TRBJ1-4 TRBV20-1 CSARSRDGNEKLFF
TRBJ1-1 TRBV20-1 CSAGPWTGAHSNTEAFF
TRBJ1-1 TRBV5-1 CASSLISRQGQAFF
TRBJ2-4 TRBV5-1 CASSPTRDIINIQYF
TRBJ2-7 TRBV27 CASSSGDSYEQYF
TRBJ1-2 TRBV27 CASSMSAAPSYGYTF
TRBJ2-1 TRBV15 CATSRAASGFYNEQFF
TRBJ1-1 TRBV12-3/TRBV12-4 CATVIALGGHTEAFF
TRBJ1-4 TRBV6-2/TRBV6-3 CASSLNHRTYEKLFF
TRBJ1-2 TRBV7-2 CASSLASNYGYTF
TRBJ2-3 TRBV27 CATRRGPGTDTQYF
NA TRBV3-1 CASSQALAAYEQYF
TRBJ1-5 TRBV12-3/TRBV12-4 CASRGDRAYQPQHF
NA TRBV12-3/TRBV12-4 CASRKQGGTYEQYF
TRBJ2-1 TRBV12-3/TRBV12-4 CASSQLGDEQFF
TRBJ1-5 TRBV6-2/TRBV6-3 CASSFRNNQPQHF
NA TRBV6-5 CVSRNRDRGSYEQYF
TRBJ2-1 TRBV7-3 CASSSGLEQFF
TRBJ2-3 TRBV7-8 CASSLLLGDTQYF
TRBJ2-1 TRBV20-1 CSASRLGGDEQFF
TRBJ1-2 TRBV12-3/TRBV12-4 CASSPLDSLYGYTF
TRBJ1-6 TRBV5-1 CASSLRSTENSPLHF
TRBJ1-1 TRBV18 CASSLKVPAGNTEAFF
TRBJ1-2 TRBV4-1 CASSLGQGSEGYTF
TRBJ2-7 TRBV11-2 CASSFTAGAFSNEQYF
TRBJ1-2 TRBV3-1 CASSQRETANYGYTF
NA TRBV20-1 CSAGTSGGDEQYF
TRBJ2-5 TRBV12-3/TRBV12-4 CASSVVMPWETQYF
TRBJ2-3 TRBV6-1 CASRDRVRTDTQYF
TRBJ2-5 TRBV27 CASSAQPGGNEQYF
TRBJ1-2 TRBV4-3 CASSQGARVDYGYTF
TRBJ2-7 TRBV6-1 CASSEPLTRYEQYF
TRBJ2-5 TRBV7-3 CASSGDGTGTQYF
TRBJ2-1 TRBV9 CASSVGDRTGETQFF
NA TRBV27 CASSNLDSYEQYF
TRBJ2-7 TRBV20-1 CSARGQIPYEQYF
TRBJ1-1 TRBV4-3 CASSQDRRGRAEAFF
TRBJ1-6 TRBV6-5 CASSPPAGSYNSPLHF
TRBJ1-5 TRBV7-2 CASSLGVGGGLQPQHF
TRBJ1-2 TRBV20-1 CSAPEQGYDGYTF
TRBJ2-5 TRBV13 CASSLGHGEETQYF
TRBJ2-5 TRBV4-1 CASLYVAGTQETQYF
TRBJ1-5 TRBV7-9 CASSLMNQPQHF
TRBJ1-1 TRBV10-3 CAIRKWGTEAFF
TRBJ1-4 TRBV5-1 CASSFMGGDNEKLFF
TRBJ1-6 TRBV7-9 CASSLGQGKASPLHF
TRBJ2-1 TRBV25-1 CASRVRLAGGENEQFF
TRBJ2-6 TRBV7-2 CASSLDGRISGANVLTF
TRBJ2-1 TRBV14 CASSQAGTPYNEQFF
TRBJ2-1 TRBV28 CATLFIAGGLHEQFF